The next 32 T cell receptor beta chains were all read from a single sample in a study of T cells in localized non-small cell lung cancer. Assay: immunoSEQ multiplex PCR; the TCRdb copy retains only in-frame clones and omits some. This sample has some 1,000 clones, with 15% to 20% found just once. The specimen comprised normal lung tissue next to the tumor, sampled before any cancer treatment. The receptor source for this set is a female donor of 60 years or more with stage II squamous cell lung carcinoma.

By sample fraction, this clone is medium-sized. This chain uses TRBV11-3 with TRBJ2-5; 12 bases line up with TRBD1. This CDR3 has 16 amino acids. Germline values: CDR1 SGHNT, CDR2 YENEEA. Germline trimming cut 6 bases from V and 7 bases from J; bases unmatched to any gene: 12. The CDR3 protein is CASSQGTGGSYGTQYF. DNA for the CDR3: TGTGCCAGCAGTCAAGGGACAGGGGGCAGTTATGGGACCCAGTACTTC.

The rearrangement joins TRBV7-4 to TRBJ2-1; TRBD1 might be the D (5 bases). CDR3 length equals 13 residues. Germline V lookup: CDR1 SGHVT, CDR2 SQSDAQ. Trimming removed 4 bases from V and 12 bases from J, with 16 bases in between. The CDR3 DNA sequence: TGTGCCAGCAGCTCCCGGGCCTTCCAGGGGCAGTTCTTC. Translation: CASSSRAFQGQFF.

This chain links TRBV28 with TRBJ2-6; D is undetermined. The length of the CDR3 is 13 residues. Trimming pared 7 bases from V and 2 bases from J, leaving 6 bases between. The germline V gene has CDR1 MDHEN and CDR2 SYDVKM. CDR3 loop: CASTSAGANVLTF. In DNA form, the CDR3 reads TGTGCCAGCACTTCTGCTGGGGCCAACGTCCTGACTTTC.

This clone was seen only a few times. The rearrangement uses TRBV11-3 and TRBJ2-1; TRBD1 agrees at 8 bases. Germline loops: CDR1 SGHNT, CDR2 YENEEA. This CDR3 region has 14 residues. V was pared by 2 bases and J by 5 bases, with 2 bases of the junction left unmatched. Here the CDR3 DNA reads TGTGCCAGCAGCTTACAGGGGGCCCACAATGAGCAGTTCTTC. It codes for CASSLQGAHNEQFF.

This clone has a handful of counts. The rearrangement joins TRBV28 to TRBJ1-1; TRBD1 agrees at 9 bases. Germline V gives CDR1 MDHEN, CDR2 SYDVKM. CDR3 size: 16 residues. Trimming cost V 2 bases and J 4 bases; bases outside gene matches: 8. CDR3 in amino acids: CASSLLVQGAGTEAFF. In DNA form, the CDR3 reads TGTGCCAGCAGTTTACTTGTACAGGGGGCTGGCACTGAAGCTTTCTTT.

This chain connects TRBV30 to TRBJ1-5, with unresolved D. Germline V CDR1 and CDR2: GTSNPN, SVGIG (reference sequence). The CDR3 contains 15 residues. Trimming stripped 3 bases from V and 2 bases from J, with 14 bases between. The CDR3 here is CAWRRKDSGNQPQHF. The DNA for the CDR3 is TGTGCCTGGAGACGCAAGGATTCGGGCAATCAGCCCCAGCATTTT.

The table lists this clone with a few counts. This chain links TRBV11-3 with TRBJ2-3, with a tentative D call TRBD1 (6 bases). This CDR3 is built from 14 residues. CDR1 SGHNT and CDR2 YENEEA come from the germline V gene. Trimming removed 6 bases from V and 1 base from J, with 11 bases in between. The CDR3 DNA reads TGTGCCAGCAGGGGCAGGGGAGGCACAGATACGCAGTATTTT. It translates to CASRGRGGTDTQYF. The full variable domain, completed using reference TRBV11-3 and TRBJ2-3, is EAGVVQSPRYKIIEKKQPVAFWCNPISGHNTLYWYLQNLGQGPELLIRYENEEAVDDSQLPKDRFSAERLKGVDSTLKIQPAELGDSAVYLCASRGRGGTDTQYFGPGTRLTVL.

This clone was picked up a small number of times. This rearrangement joins TRBV7-2 to TRBJ2-7; no definite D call. V gave up 4 bases and J gave up 3 bases, with 10 bases separating them. The CDR3 covers 13 residues. Germline-derived CDR1 and CDR2 are SGHTA and FQGNSA. CDR3 DNA sequence: TGTGCCAGCAGCTCGGGTACAGACTACGAGCAGTACTTC. Translated: CASSSGTDYEQYF.

This clone appeared a single time. This chain uses TRBV5-1 with TRBJ2-1; maybe TRBD2 (5 bases). The V end was cut by 0 bases, the J end by 6 bases, with 13 bases between. Germline lookup yields CDR1 SGHRS and CDR2 YFSETQ. The CDR3 spans 15 residues. CDR3 sequence reads: CASSLGASGSNEQFF. CDR3 in DNA: TGCGCCAGCAGCTTGGGAGCATCTGGGAGCAATGAGCAGTTCTTC.

Sample share makes this clone large. The chain is built from TRBV11-3 and TRBJ2-3; 7 positions agree with TRBD2. CDR1 SGHNT and CDR2 YENEEA come from the germline V gene. V dropped 1 base and J dropped 3; count of bases not matched to a gene: 4. The CDR3 totals 15 residues. CDR3 in amino acids: CASSLGAGETDTQYF. Written as DNA, the CDR3 is TGTGCCAGCAGCTTAGGGGCGGGAGAAACAGATACGCAGTATTTT.

This chain joins TRBV28 and TRBJ1-6; TRBD1 matches 7 bases. Germline V gene sequence: CDR1 MDHEN, CDR2 SYDVKM. V dropped 6 bases and J dropped 6; count of bases not matched to a gene: 8. This CDR3 is built from 15 residues. The CDR3, as DNA: TGTGCCAGCAGACCCGACAGGGTCCCTAATTCACCCCTCCACTTT. Translation: CASRPDRVPNSPLHF.

This clone was counted at least ten times. The rearrangement joins TRBV2 to TRBJ2-5; D may be TRBD1 or TRBD2 (5 bases each). The V end was cut by 4 bases, the J end by 4 bases, with 10 bases between. The CDR3 runs to 13 residues. CDR1 SNHLY and CDR2 FYNNEI come from the germline V gene. CDR3 bases: TGTGCCAGCAGTGTAGCGAGGGGAGAGACCCAGTACTTC. It encodes CASSVARGETQYF. The variable domain in full, completed from reference TRBV2 and TRBJ2-5, reads EPEVTQTPSHQVTQMGQEVILRCVPISNHLYFYWYRQILGQKVEFLVSFYNNEISEKSEIFDDQFSVERPDGSNFTLKIRSTKLEDSAMYFCASSVARGETQYFGPGTRLLVL.

The CDR3 nucleotides are TGCGCCAGCAGCTTGGAGGGGACAAACAATCAGCCCCAGCATTTT. It encodes CASSLEGTNNQPQHF. V gene TRBV5-1 combines with J gene TRBJ1-5, with TRBD1 as a possible D gene (6 bases). The CDR3 loop spans 15 amino acids. CDR1 is SGHRS, CDR2 YFSETQ, per germline. Trimming pared 0 bases from V and 3 bases from J, leaving 10 bases between. Full variable domain (remainder filled in from reference TRBV5-1 and TRBJ1-5): KAGVTQTPRYLIKTRGQQVTLSCSPISGHRSVSWYQQTPGQGLQFLFEYFSETQRNKGNFPGRFSGRQFSNSRSEMNVSTLELGDSALYLCASSLEGTNNQPQHFGDGTRLSIL.

By share of the sample, this clone is medium-sized. CDR3 nucleotide sequence: TGTGCCAGCAGCTCGACTAGCGGGAACAATGAGCAGTTCTTC. Its translation: CASSSTSGNNEQFF. The rearrangement uses TRBV11-3 and TRBJ2-1, with 11 nucleotides matching TRBD2. CDR3 length equals 14 residues. V trimming: 4 bases; J trimming: 5 bases; junction bases outside the gene matches: 1. Per germline, CDR1 SGHNT and CDR2 YENEEA.

The J gene is TRBJ1-4, the V gene TRBV6-8, with D hard to call. Germline V gene lookup returns CDR1 MNHGY and CDR2 SAAAGT. V dropped 6 bases and J dropped 6 bases, with 11 bases sitting between them. The CDR3 runs to 13 residues. The CDR3 DNA reads as TGTGCCAGCAGCCGTAACGGGGATGAAAAACTGTTTTTT. Its protein is CASSRNGDEKLFF.

The chain joins TRBV19 to TRBJ1-1; TRBD1 agrees at 9 bases. CDR1 is LNHDA, CDR2 SQIVND, per germline (reference sequence). V was pared by 5 bases and J by 5 bases, with 9 bases of the junction left unmatched. The CDR3 spans 15 residues. The CDR3 bases are TGTGCCAGTAGTGGGGACAGGGTCGGTAAAACTGAAGCTTTCTTT. This sequence encodes CASSGDRVGKTEAFF.

J is TRBJ2-7 and V is TRBV18; D possibly uses TRBD1 or TRBD2 (5 bases each). Trimming left V 8 bases short and J 6 bases short, with 17 bases between. The CDR3 runs to 13 residues. The germline CDR1 and CDR2 sequences are KGHSH and LQKENI. The chain's CDR3 is CASGDQWTSEQYF. CDR3 nucleotide sequence: TGTGCCAGCGGGGACCAATGGACCTCCGAGCAGTACTTC.

The V and J genes are TRBV6-8 and TRBJ1-2; 10 bases fit TRBD1. Germline CDR1 MNHGY, CDR2 SAAAGT. This CDR3 comprises 15 residues. J was trimmed by 7 bases and V by 0 bases; bases with no gene match: 5. CDR3 in amino acids: CASSYSGTGEGGYTF. CDR3 nucleotides: TGTGCCAGCAGTTACTCGGGGACAGGGGAGGGTGGCTACACCTTC.

CDR3 loop: CASSGSGGSTEAFF. CDR3 sequence (DNA): TGCGCCAGCAGCGGAAGTGGGGGGTCGACTGAAGCTTTCTTT. This rearrangement joins TRBV5-1 to TRBJ1-1; tentative D call: TRBD1 (5 bases). There are 14 residues in the CDR3. CDR1 SGHRS and CDR2 YFSETQ come from the germline V gene. V was trimmed by 4 bases and J by 5 bases, leaving 15 bases between them.

By share, this clone ranks as large (0.1 to 1%). J is TRBJ1-1 and V is TRBV11-3, with TRBD1 matching 9 bases. The CDR3 covers 14 residues. V lost 4 bases and J lost 4; bases outside the gene matches: 4. Per germline, CDR1 SGHNT and CDR2 YENEEA. CDR3 sequence: CASSSRQGGTEAFF. CDR3 DNA sequence: TGTGCCAGCAGCTCCCGACAGGGGGGCACTGAAGCTTTCTTT.

This clone counts as large. The chain couples TRBV11-3 to TRBJ1-5; D is undetermined. The germline V gene encodes CDR1 SGHNT and CDR2 YENEEA. Trimming shortened V by 2 bases and J by 3 bases, and 11 bases separated the two germline ends. The CDR3 loop spans 15 amino acids. The CDR3 protein is CASSLPPEPNQPQHF. The CDR3 DNA reads TGTGCCAGCAGCTTACCTCCAGAACCCAATCAGCCCCAGCATTTT.

By proportion, this clone is large. V is TRBV29-1 and J is TRBJ1-6; D is ambiguous. Per germline, CDR1 SQVTM and CDR2 ANQGSEA. The V end was cut by 7 bases, the J end by 8 bases, with 15 bases between. The CDR3 contains 13 residues. CDR3 sequence reads: CSAGEREDSPLHF. CDR3 bases: TGCAGCGCTGGGGAGAGGGAGGATTCACCCCTCCACTTT.

Only a few counts were recorded for this clone. The CDR3 loop is CASSLTGLPYNEQFF. In DNA, the CDR3 is TGTGCCAGCAGCTTAACGGGGCTACCCTACAATGAGCAGTTCTTC. This rearrangement joins TRBV11-3 to TRBJ2-1, with D perhaps TRBD1 or TRBD2 (5 bases each). This CDR3 is 15 amino acids long. CDR1 and CDR2 (germline): SGHNT, YENEEA. The germline V and J ends were trimmed by 2 bases and 2 bases, with 10 bases remaining between them.

In its sample, this clone ranks as medium-sized (0.01 to 0.1%). This rearrangement joins TRBV11-3 to TRBJ2-3, with 12 bases aligning to TRBD2. The germline CDR1 and CDR2 sequences are SGHNT and YENEEA. This CDR3 has 15 amino acids. The V and J ends lost 5 bases and 4 bases, in that order; junction bases with no gene match: 4. The CDR3 protein is CASSRSSGRADTQYF. CDR3 sequence (DNA): TGTGCCAGCAGCCGGTCTAGCGGGAGGGCAGATACGCAGTATTTT.

This clone was seen only a few times. The chain uses TRBV18 and TRBJ1-1; 8 bases are shared with TRBD1. Germline CDR1 and CDR2: KGHSH and LQKENI. Trimming cost V 1 base and J 5 bases; bases outside gene matches: 6. This CDR3 is built from 15 residues. The CDR3 region has the DNA TGTGCCAGCTCACCACGGGGGACAGGAGGGACTGAAGCTTTCTTT. Protein sequence: CASSPRGTGGTEAFF.

This clone was picked up a small number of times. This chain uses TRBV28 with TRBJ2-7; TRBD2 might be the D (6 bases). V was clipped by 7 bases and J by 3 bases, with 13 bases between them. Germline V gene lookup returns CDR1 MDHEN and CDR2 SYDVKM. The CDR3 covers 13 residues. The CDR3 spells CASILGRGYEQYF. The DNA for the CDR3 is TGTGCCAGCATTCTAGGGCGGGGCTACGAGCAGTACTTC.

This clone was counted only a few times. The rearrangement links TRBV6-8 to TRBJ1-1; D remains unclear. This CDR3 has 13 residues. V gave up 5 bases and J gave up 8 bases, with 15 bases separating them. Germline CDR1 is MNHGY and CDR2 is SAAAGT. The CDR3 DNA reads TGTGCCAGCAGTGGCCAGCCTGGTTCGGAAGCTTTCTTT. It codes for CASSGQPGSEAFF.

V gene TRBV28 combines with J gene TRBJ1-4; maybe TRBD1 (6 bases). Trimming stripped 2 bases from V and 8 bases from J, with 12 bases between. CDR3 length: 14 residues. CDR1 and CDR2 from the germline V gene are MDHEN and SYDVKM. CDR3 coding DNA: TGTGCCAGCAGTTTAGGGGACATGGAAGAAAAACTGTTTTTT. Amino acids: CASSLGDMEEKLFF.

V gene TRBV5-1 combines with J gene TRBJ2-5, with D possibly being TRBD1 or TRBD2 (7 bases each). This CDR3 has 14 residues. Looked up from germline, CDR1 is SGHRS and CDR2 is YFSETQ. V lost 4 bases and J lost 1, with 11 bases in between. CDR3 sequence reads: CASSGRGGQETQYF. In nucleotides, the CDR3 is TGCGCCAGCAGCGGCAGGGGGGGCCAAGAGACCCAGTACTTC.

In its sample, this clone ranks as large (0.1 to 1%). The chain recombines TRBV6-8 with TRBJ2-2, with TRBD1 as a possible D gene (6 bases). V was clipped by 5 bases and J by 3 bases, with 16 bases between them. This CDR3 is 16 amino acids long. Germline CDR1 MNHGY, CDR2 SAAAGT. The chain's CDR3 is CASSALQGKDTGELFF. CDR3 nucleotides: TGTGCCAGCAGTGCGCTACAGGGAAAGGACACCGGGGAGCTGTTTTTT.

This clone was seen more than once but under ten times. This rearrangement joins TRBV9 to TRBJ1-4; 11 nucleotides agree with TRBD1. Germline V gene lookup returns CDR1 SGDLS and CDR2 YYNGEE. Trimming took 5 bases from V and 7 from J; bases not matched to a gene: 4. This CDR3 spans 14 amino acids. CDR3 residues: CASSGTGGGEKLFF. The CDR3 DNA is TGTGCCAGCAGTGGGACAGGGGGAGGTGAAAAACTGTTTTTT.

The V and J genes are TRBV5-1 and TRBJ1-1; tentatively, D is TRBD1 (5 bases). CDR3 size: 14 residues. Germline loops: CDR1 SGHRS, CDR2 YFSETQ. V lost 0 bases and J 4 bases, leaving 10 bases between the germline ends. CDR3 residues: CASSLEGVGTEAFF. The DNA for the CDR3 is TGCGCCAGCAGCTTGGAAGGGGTCGGCACTGAAGCTTTCTTT.